This entry lists 23 T cell receptor beta chains sequenced from one sample in a study of T cells in Graves' hyperthyroidism and ophthalmopathy (dated by TCRdb to between 2018 and 2021). Receptor amplification or capture employed multiplex PCR. The sequencing machine was an Illumina HiSeq 2000. TCR beta CDR3 regions were amplified from RNA transcripts. A first-round RT-PCR of the TCR CDR3 used the HTBI primer set with the Qiagen OneStep RT-PCR kit. TCRdb passed the public sequencing reads through fastp at Q25 and MiXCR, retaining productive beta sequences. Every CDR3 protein is listed once, alongside the most common genes and DNA of its rows. The sample table contains about 300,000 distinct CDR3 sequences; only one count was recorded for approximately 15% of them. The biggest ten clones account for 33% of the sample. Sequenced material: blood. The receptors shown here come from a man aged 25-45 years with Graves' hyperthyroidism.

This clonotype was counted once. One base away lies a much larger clone, so this may be a sequencing read error. The V call is TRBV5-4, the J call TRBJ1-1; D gene uncertain. Deletions cut 0 bases from V and 3 bases from J, with 15 bases between. This CDR3 spans 16 amino acids. Per germline, CDR1 SGHNT and CDR2 YYREEE (reference sequence). CDR3 nucleotides: TGTGCCAGCAGCTTGGAGGCAGTATTCATGGACACTGAAGCTTTCTTT. Translated, it gives CASSLEAVFMDTEAFF.

This clonotype was picked up many times. The rearrangement links TRBV10-3 to TRBJ2-1, with 9 bases matching TRBD2. V shed 3 bases and J 8 bases; nucleotides not matched to a gene: 11. Germline CDR1 reads ENHRY; CDR2 reads SYGVKD. This CDR3 has 16 residues. CDR3 nucleotides: TGTGCCATCAGTGACGCGCTAGCGGGAATGGTCGATGAGCAGTTCTTC. It is translated as CAISDALAGMVDEQFF.

Many counts were recorded for this clonotype. This chain uses TRBV28 with TRBJ1-2; TRBD1 might be the D (6 bases). CDR3 length: 17 residues. Trimming removed 4 bases from V and 4 bases from J, with 22 bases in between. CDR1 and CDR2 from the germline V gene are MDHEN and SYDVKM. The CDR3 sequence is CASSSRHRDTSSYGYTF. The CDR3 DNA is TGTGCCAGCAGTTCCAGGCACCGGGACACTTCCTCCTATGGCTACACCTTC.

This clonotype was observed a handful of times. This rearrangement joins TRBV18 to TRBJ1-1, with D maybe TRBD1 (5 bases). The CDR3 totals 16 residues. V lost 1 base and J lost 0, with 12 bases in between. Germline V lookup: CDR1 KGHSH, CDR2 LQKENI. CDR3 nucleotides: TGTGCCAGCTCACCACGGAGTGGGGGGATGAACACTGAAGCTTTCTTT. Translated, it gives CASSPRSGGMNTEAFF.

This clonotype was observed at least ten times. This chain links TRBV19 with TRBJ1-1, with unresolved D. The CDR3 is 14 residues long. The germline V gene has CDR1 LNHDA and CDR2 SQIVND (reference sequence). V lost 2 bases and J 6 bases, leaving 13 bases between the germline ends. CDR3 bases: TGTGCCAGTAGTATAAGAAGGGTTGCGCCTGAAGCTTTCTTT. Protein sequence: CASSIRRVAPEAFF. Full variable domain (remainder filled in from reference TRBV19 and TRBJ1-1): DGGITQSPKYLFRKEGQNVTLSCEQNLNHDAMYWYRQDPGQGLRLIYYSQIVNDFQKGDIAEGYSVSREKKESFPLTVTSAQKNPTAFYLCASSIRRVAPEAFFGQGTRLTVV.

This clonotype has at least ten counts. The chain combines TRBV12-3 or TRBV12-4 with TRBJ2-3; D is uncertain. The CDR3 is 14 residues long. V was cut by 5 bases and J by 2 bases, with 11 bases left in between. The CDR3 loop is CASSRGRVTDTQYF. The CDR3 bases are TGTGCCAGCAGTCGAGGACGGGTCACAGATACGCAGTATTTT.

This clonotype was counted at least ten times. V is TRBV3-1 and J is TRBJ1-3; unclear D gene. Germline V gene sequence: CDR1 LGHDT, CDR2 YNNKEL (reference sequence). CDR3 size: 12 residues. V gave up 6 bases and J gave up 0 bases, with 3 bases separating them. CDR3 in DNA: TGTGCCAGCAGTGGCTCTGGAAACACCATATATTTT. Its translation: CASSGSGNTIYF.

Ten or more counts support this clonotype. V gene TRBV20-1 combines with J gene TRBJ2-1; 9 bases map to TRBD1. Germline V gives CDR1 DFQATT, CDR2 SNEGSKA (reference sequence). V gave up 4 bases and J gave up 7 bases; unmatched junction bases: 5. This CDR3 spans 13 amino acids. Here the CDR3 reads CSAKQGAVNEQFF. CDR3 nucleotides: TGCAGTGCTAAACAGGGGGCTGTAAATGAGCAGTTCTTC.

This chain links TRBV24-1 with TRBJ2-2; D is unresolved. The CDR3 spans 13 residues. In germline, CDR1 is KGHDR, CDR2 SFDVKD. V lost 4 bases, J lost 7 bases, and 9 bases lay in between. The CDR3 DNA reads TGTGCCACCAGTGAGGTAGGGTACGGGGAGCTGTTTTTT. This gives the protein CATSEVGYGELFF.

In its sample, this clonotype was seen a few times. The chain couples TRBV7-9 to TRBJ2-1; the match to TRBD2 covers 13 bases. This CDR3 is built from 18 residues. Germline-derived CDR1 and CDR2 are SEHNR and FQNEAQ (reference sequence). The V gene end was trimmed by 5 bases and the J gene end by 3 bases; junction bases not matched to a gene: 10. This CDR3 reads CASSPTGLAGPHYNEQFF. CDR3 DNA: TGTGCCAGCAGCCCTACGGGACTAGCGGGACCTCACTACAATGAGCAGTTCTTC.

This clonotype occurred many times. The chain recombines TRBV29-1 with TRBJ2-3; the D is unclear. CDR1 SQVTM and CDR2 ANQGSEA come from the germline V gene. This CDR3 comprises 15 residues. V dropped 4 bases and J dropped 6 bases, with 20 bases sitting between them. The CDR3 protein is CSVVVTESLTDTQYF. CDR3 DNA sequence: TGCAGCGTTGTCGTCACAGAATCCCTAACGGATACGCAGTATTTT.

This clonotype was recorded many times. The chain is built from TRBV2 and TRBJ1-1; 9 nucleotides align to TRBD1. Germline V gives CDR1 SNHLY, CDR2 FYNNEI. The V gene end was trimmed by 8 bases and the J gene end by 5 bases; junction bases not matched to a gene: 9. The CDR3 consists of 14 residues. CDR3 sequence (DNA): TGTGCCAGCGAAGGAACAGGGGGCGTGACTGAAGCTTTCTTT. Translated: CASEGTGGVTEAFF.

This clonotype showed up just a few times. The chain has TRBV15 and TRBJ2-3; maybe TRBD1 (6 bases). The germline V and J ends were trimmed by 0 bases and 9 bases, with 10 bases remaining between them. Germline CDR1 LNHNV, CDR2 YYDKDF (reference sequence). The length of the CDR3 is 13 residues. CDR3 residues: CATSRDPQGTQYF. CDR3 DNA sequence: TGTGCCACCAGCAGAGATCCCCAGGGGACGCAGTATTTT.

The V call is TRBV13, the J call TRBJ2-7; D remains ambiguous. This CDR3 region has 13 residues. Germline lookup yields CDR1 PRHDT and CDR2 FYEKMQ (reference sequence). V lost 1 base, J lost 5 bases, and 9 bases lay in between. As DNA, the CDR3 is TGTGCCAGCAGCTTAGAAGACGCGAACGAGCAGTACTTC. It is translated as CASSLEDANEQYF.

There are many counts of this clonotype. V usage is TRBV11-2 and J usage is TRBJ2-4; no clear D gene. The CDR3 has 13 residues. Trimming left V 6 bases short and J 0 bases short, with 6 bases between. CDR1 and CDR2 from the germline V gene are SGHAT and FQNNGV. CDR3 bases: TGTGCCAGCAGGAGTCTAGCCAAAAACATTCAGTACTTC. This translates into CASRSLAKNIQYF.

This clonotype was found many times. V usage is TRBV11-2 and J usage is TRBJ2-3; 9 bases line up with TRBD2. This CDR3 region has 15 residues. Germline loops: CDR1 SGHAT, CDR2 FQNNGV. V lost 1 base, J lost 6 bases, and 5 bases stayed unmatched. The CDR3 spells CASSLAGTSSDTQYF. CDR3 nucleotide sequence: TGTGCCAGCAGCTTAGCTGGGACTAGCTCGGATACGCAGTATTTT.

This clonotype was recorded many times. The chain is built from TRBV7-9 and TRBJ2-3, with TRBD2 identical over 9 bases. In germline, CDR1 is SEHNR, CDR2 FQNEAQ (reference sequence). CDR3 length equals 17 residues. V shed 2 bases and J 2 bases; nucleotides not matched to a gene: 8. The CDR3 spells CASSLFLSSGTTDTQYF. As DNA, the CDR3 is TGTGCCAGCAGCTTATTCTTGTCTAGCGGGACCACAGATACGCAGTATTTT. The variable domain in full, with the rest retrieved from reference TRBV7-9 and TRBJ2-3, is DTGVSQNPRHKITKRGQNVTFRCDPISEHNRLYWYRQTLGQGPEFLTYFQNEAQLEKSRLLSDRFSAERPKGSFSTLEIQRTEQGDSAMYLCASSLFLSSGTTDTQYFGPGTRLTVL.

Comments on this clonotype: A single base separates this from a much larger clone, so it may be a read error. V usage is TRBV5-6 and J usage is TRBJ2-3; weak D call: TRBD1 (6 bases). CDR1 and CDR2 from the germline V gene are SGHDT and YYEEEE. The CDR3 extends over 16 amino acids. The CDR3 sequence: CASSWGPRGSTDTRYF. The CDR3 coding sequence is TGTGCCAGCAGCTGGGGGCCGAGGGGGAGCACAGATACGCGGTATTTT.

This clonotype appeared many times. J is TRBJ2-1 and V is TRBV20-1; TRBD2 matches at 12 bases. There are 15 residues in the CDR3. CDR1 DFQATT and CDR2 SNEGSKA come from the germline V gene (reference sequence). The V gene end was trimmed by 6 bases and the J gene end by 2 bases; junction bases not matched to a gene: 5. The CDR3 loop is CSASSGRAPYNEQFF. The CDR3 DNA follows: TGCAGTGCCTCTAGCGGGAGGGCTCCCTACAATGAGCAGTTCTTC.

This clonotype was observed at least ten times. The gene calls are TRBV7-8 and TRBJ2-2, with TRBD2 identical over 7 bases. CDR3 length: 15 residues. Trimming at V came to 5 bases and at J to 6 bases, leaving 9 bases not matched to a gene. Germline CDR1 is SGHVS and CDR2 is FQNEAQ. The chain's CDR3 is CASSPGLGYAGELFF. CDR3 coding DNA: TGTGCCAGCAGCCCCGGACTAGGGTATGCCGGGGAGCTGTTTTTT.

The J gene is TRBJ1-2, the V gene TRBV29-1, with a weak D call TRBD1 (6 bases). This CDR3 comprises 15 residues. Germline CDR1 and CDR2: SQVTM and ANQGSEA. V lost 3 bases, J lost 6 bases, and 20 bases lay in between. In DNA form, the CDR3 reads TGCAGCGTTGACCACTCCGGGACACGGGCTGATGGCTACACCTTC. This gives the protein CSVDHSGTRADGYTF.

This clonotype was observed many times. The rearrangement uses TRBV2 and TRBJ2-2; 7 bases are shared with TRBD2. V gave up 4 bases and J gave up 0 bases; unmatched junction bases: 2. This CDR3 has 15 residues. Germline V gene data show CDR1 as SNHLY and CDR2 as FYNNEI. CDR3 DNA sequence: TGTGCCAGCAGTGGGGACTACCCGAACACCGGGGAGCTGTTTTTT. This gives the protein CASSGDYPNTGELFF.

The chain recombines TRBV12-3 or TRBV12-4 with TRBJ2-3; D gene unclear. The CDR3 is made up of 16 amino acids. V dropped 2 bases and J dropped 2 bases, with 14 bases sitting between them. Here the CDR3 DNA reads TGTGCCAGCAGTTTAACGGGTCTGGACCTCACAGATACGCAGTATTTT. It codes for CASSLTGLDLTDTQYF.